A single sample is the source of the 12 T cell receptor beta chains below, sequenced in a study of T cell repertoires in cytomegalovirus infection. In TCRdb, the reads were re-called with MiXCR into one record per CDR3 protein. Of hundreds of thousands of distinct CDR3 sequences detected, 6% to 8% appear once; the ten largest clones hold 6.5%. Specimen: PBMCs. These receptors came from a human donor in good health (CMV status not recorded). Some clones in this sample may be carry-over from other donors' samples.

This clonotype has at least ten counts. V is TRBV7-3 and J is TRBJ2-2, with a tentative D call TRBD2 (6 bases). Germline V CDR1 and CDR2: SGHTA, FQGTGA. V lost 0 bases and J 5 bases, leaving 19 bases between the germline ends. The CDR3 extends over 18 amino acids. The CDR3 region has the DNA TGTGCCAGCAGCTTAACGGGGTCGACTAGACTTCGGACCGGGGAGCTGTTTTTT. This sequence encodes CASSLTGSTRLRTGELFF.

This clonotype was seen at least ten times. The chain employs TRBV28 and TRBJ1-1; D may be TRBD1 (5 bases). Germline V gives CDR1 MDHEN, CDR2 SYDVKM. V lost 1 base to trimming and J lost 0 bases, with 9 bases between them. The CDR3 extends over 15 amino acids. The CDR3 is CASSLSGVLNTEAFF. CDR3 nucleotide sequence: TGTGCCAGCAGTTTATCGGGGGTACTGAACACTGAAGCTTTCTTT.

This clonotype occurred many times. The J gene is TRBJ2-5, the V gene TRBV7-2; TRBD2 matches at 11 bases. Trimming cost V 4 bases and J 7 bases; bases outside gene matches: 14. The CDR3 consists of 17 residues. CDR1 SGHTA and CDR2 FQGNSA come from the germline V gene. The CDR3 loop reads CASSSRSGLAEKGTQYF. The CDR3 coding sequence is TGTGCCAGCAGCTCCCGTTCGGGACTAGCGGAAAAAGGGACCCAGTACTTC.

This clonotype has ten or more counts. V gene TRBV20-1 combines with J gene TRBJ1-3, with D possibly TRBD1 on 5 matching bases. The CDR3 is made up of 16 amino acids. V lost 6 bases, J lost 4 bases, and 22 bases lay in between. Germline CDR1 DFQATT, CDR2 SNEGSKA (reference sequence). CDR3 nucleotides: TGCAGTGCCGATAGGCCAGCGCGGGGGACGGGAAACACCATATATTTT. Its protein product is CSADRPARGTGNTIYF.

This chain connects TRBV6-8 to TRBJ2-1; D unclear. Germline assignment: CDR1 MNHGY and CDR2 SAAAGT. The V end lost 5 bases, the J end lost 9 bases, and 26 bases lay between the germline ends. This CDR3 is built from 17 residues. The CDR3 protein is CASSPSSPAGGLGEQFF. The CDR3 DNA is TGTGCCAGCAGTCCATCCAGTCCCGCCGGTGGATTAGGTGAGCAGTTCTTC.

This clonotype has at least ten counts. The gene calls are TRBV12-3 or TRBV12-4 and TRBJ2-2; D ambiguous. This CDR3 comprises 14 residues. The germline V and J ends were trimmed by 6 bases and 0 bases, with 8 bases remaining between them. CDR3 in amino acids: CASRDTPNTGELFF. For the CDR3, the DNA is TGTGCCAGCAGAGATACACCGAACACCGGGGAGCTGTTTTTT.

This clonotype was seen repeatedly, ten times or more. The chain uses TRBV29-1 and TRBJ2-1, with D perhaps TRBD2 (5 bases). V was cut by 4 bases and J by 12 bases, with 10 bases left in between. Germline V gene data show CDR1 as SQVTM and CDR2 as ANQGSEA. The CDR3 covers 10 residues. The CDR3 bases are TGCAGCGTTGGGTCTGGAGGGCAGTTCTTC. This codes for CSVGSGGQFF.

This clonotype was recorded many times. The DNA for the CDR3 is TGTGCCAGCAGCTTAGACAGGGGGCCCACTGAAGCTTTCTTT. This sequence encodes CASSLDRGPTEAFF. This chain connects TRBV7-9 to TRBJ1-1; 9 bases align to TRBD1. The CDR3 is made up of 14 amino acids. The ends lost 1 base at V and 4 bases at J; junction bases unmatched: 1. Germline values: CDR1 SEHNR, CDR2 FQNEAQ (reference sequence).

The chain couples TRBV5-1 to TRBJ2-1, with 11 bases fitting TRBD1. The CDR3 covers 14 residues. Germline CDR1 reads SGHRS; CDR2 reads YFSETQ. J lost 8 bases, V lost 0 bases, and 1 base had no gene match. CDR3 protein: CASSLGGQGDEQFF. CDR3 DNA: TGCGCCAGCAGCTTGGGGGGACAGGGGGATGAGCAGTTCTTC.

This clonotype was observed many times. V gene TRBV23-1 combines with J gene TRBJ1-2; D ambiguous. TRBV23-1 is designated an ORF whose function remains uncertain. Trimming pared 8 bases from V and 2 bases from J, leaving 9 bases between. The CDR3 has 12 residues. The CDR3 loop is CASRNRNYGYTF. The CDR3 nucleotides read TGCGCCAGCCGGAACAGAAACTATGGCTACACCTTC.

The table lists this clonotype with many counts. The CDR3 loop is CASSAARVNTEAFF. Here the CDR3 DNA reads TGTGCCAGCAGCGCCGCGAGGGTGAACACTGAAGCTTTCTTT. V is TRBV6-2 or TRBV6-3 and J is TRBJ1-1; D ambiguous. The V end lost 6 bases, the J end lost 0 bases, and 11 bases lay between the germline ends. The CDR3 has 14 residues. The germline CDR1 and CDR2 sequences are MNHEY and SVGEGT.

This clonotype was detected ten times or more. The chain couples TRBV5-1 to TRBJ2-5, with TRBD1 as a possible D gene (5 bases). The CDR3 is made up of 17 amino acids. Germline CDR1 reads SGHRS; CDR2 reads YFSETQ. The V gene lost 3 bases and the J gene lost 1 base, with 19 bases spanning the gap. The CDR3: CASSSNFSHRFQETQYF. In nucleotides, the CDR3 is TGCGCCAGCAGCTCTAACTTTTCCCACAGGTTCCAAGAGACCCAGTACTTC.